This T cell receptor (beta chain) was found in a study of T-cell reconstitution after alpha-beta-depleted transplantation in children. Trimming shortened V by 4 bases and J by 8 bases, and 8 bases separated the two germline ends. The CDR3 extends over 12 amino acids. The germline gives CDR1 ENHRY, CDR2 SYGVKD. This clonotype was observed a handful of times. Preparation of the TCRbeta library involved a method that used unique molecular identifiers. MiXCR, run by TCRdb on the PCR reads, gives a single entry per CDR3 protein. The sample records about 690,000 distinct CDR3 sequences, 15% to 20% being singletons.

Sequences were derived from PBMCs from the stem cell graft donor, sampled from the stem cell graft. This TCR was sampled from a human donor who donated a stem cell graft to a child with acute myeloid leukemia. The chain employs TRBV10-3 and TRBJ2-2; D call uncertain. CDR3 amino acids: CAISGDPGELFF. The CDR3 nucleotides read TGTGCCATCAGTGGAGACCCGGGGGAGCTGTTTTTT.